This T cell receptor beta chain was identified in a study of T-cell reconstitution after alpha-beta-depleted transplantation in children. A TCRbeta library incorporating unique molecular identifiers was prepared. MiXCR was run by TCRdb on the PCR reads, yielding one entry per CDR3 protein. The sample holds roughly 500,000 distinct CDR3 sequences, around an eighth seen once. This clonotype was observed many times. The TCR was taken from a human donor who donated a stem cell graft to a child with combined immunodeficiency. The specimen comprised PBMCs from the stem cell graft donor, sampled from the stem cell graft.

Here the CDR3 DNA reads TGCAGTGCTAGTGGCAGAGTGAACACTGAAGCTTTCTTT. It encodes CSASGRVNTEAFF. This rearrangement joins TRBV20-1 to TRBJ1-1; D gene unclear. CDR1 DFQATT and CDR2 SNEGSKA come from the germline V gene (reference sequence). The CDR3 covers 13 residues. V was shortened by 3 bases and J by 0 bases, with 8 bases between the two germline ends.